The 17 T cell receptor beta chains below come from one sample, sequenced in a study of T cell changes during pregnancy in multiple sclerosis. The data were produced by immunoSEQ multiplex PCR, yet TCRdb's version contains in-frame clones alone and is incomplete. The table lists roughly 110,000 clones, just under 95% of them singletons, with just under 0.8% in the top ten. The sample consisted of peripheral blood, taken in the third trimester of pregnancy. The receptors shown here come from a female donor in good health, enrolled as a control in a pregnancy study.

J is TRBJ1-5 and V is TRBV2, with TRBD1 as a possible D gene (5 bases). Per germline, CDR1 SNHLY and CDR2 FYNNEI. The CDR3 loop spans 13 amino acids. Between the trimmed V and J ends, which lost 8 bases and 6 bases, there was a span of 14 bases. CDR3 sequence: CASGARALQPQHF. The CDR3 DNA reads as TGTGCCAGCGGGGCCCGGGCGCTTCAGCCCCAGCATTTT.

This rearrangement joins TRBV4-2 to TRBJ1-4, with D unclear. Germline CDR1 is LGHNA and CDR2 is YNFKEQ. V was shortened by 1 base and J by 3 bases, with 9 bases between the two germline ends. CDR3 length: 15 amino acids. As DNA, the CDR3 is TGTGCCAGCAGCCAAGGTGTCCGGGCTAATGAAAAACTGTTTTTT. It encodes CASSQGVRANEKLFF.

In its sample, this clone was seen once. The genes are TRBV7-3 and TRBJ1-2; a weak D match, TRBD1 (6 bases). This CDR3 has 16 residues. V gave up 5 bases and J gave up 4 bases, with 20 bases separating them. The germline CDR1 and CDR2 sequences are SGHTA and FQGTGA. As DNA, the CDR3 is TGTGCCAGCAGCGTCCGTGGGGGCGGCCCTGTCTATGGCTACACCTTC. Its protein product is CASSVRGGGPVYGYTF.

The CDR3 reads CASSGGQVFYTEAFF. The CDR3 DNA reads TGTGCCAGTAGTGGGGGACAGGTCTTCTACACTGAAGCTTTCTTT. The chain employs TRBV19 and TRBJ1-1; 8 nucleotides line up with TRBD1. CDR3 size: 15 residues. Trimming cost V 5 bases and J 3 bases; bases outside gene matches: 8. In germline, CDR1 is LNHDA, CDR2 SQIVND (reference sequence).

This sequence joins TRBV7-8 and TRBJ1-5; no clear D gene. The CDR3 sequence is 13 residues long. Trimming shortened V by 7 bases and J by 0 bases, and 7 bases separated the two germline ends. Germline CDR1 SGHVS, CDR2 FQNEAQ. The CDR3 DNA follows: TGTGCCAGCACCCGAGATAGCAATCAGCCCCAGCATTTT. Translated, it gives CASTRDSNQPQHF.

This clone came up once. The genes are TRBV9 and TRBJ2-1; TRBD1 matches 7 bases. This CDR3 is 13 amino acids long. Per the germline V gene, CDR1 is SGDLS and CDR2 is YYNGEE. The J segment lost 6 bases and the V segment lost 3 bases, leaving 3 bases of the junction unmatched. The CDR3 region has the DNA TGTGCCAGCAGCGGAGGGACAGCCAATGAGCAGTTCTTC. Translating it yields CASSGGTANEQFF.

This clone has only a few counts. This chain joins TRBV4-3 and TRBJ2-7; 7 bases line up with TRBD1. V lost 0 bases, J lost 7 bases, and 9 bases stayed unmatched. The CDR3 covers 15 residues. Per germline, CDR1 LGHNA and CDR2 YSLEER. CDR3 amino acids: CASSQDRQGFWEQYF. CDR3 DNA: TGCGCCAGCAGCCAAGATAGACAGGGATTTTGGGAGCAGTACTTC.

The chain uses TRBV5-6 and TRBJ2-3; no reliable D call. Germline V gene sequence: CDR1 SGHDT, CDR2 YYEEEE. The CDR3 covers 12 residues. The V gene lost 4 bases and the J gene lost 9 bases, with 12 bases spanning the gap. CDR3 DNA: TGTGCCAGCAGCCTCAATGAACAAACGCAGTATTTT. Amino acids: CASSLNEQTQYF.

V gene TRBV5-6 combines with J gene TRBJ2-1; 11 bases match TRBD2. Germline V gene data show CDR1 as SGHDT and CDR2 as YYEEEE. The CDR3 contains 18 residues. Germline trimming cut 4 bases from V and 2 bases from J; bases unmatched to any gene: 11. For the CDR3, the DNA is TGTGCCAGCAGCCTGCCGATAGCGGGGGGGCCCCCCTACAATGAGCAGTTCTTC. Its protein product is CASSLPIAGGPPYNEQFF.

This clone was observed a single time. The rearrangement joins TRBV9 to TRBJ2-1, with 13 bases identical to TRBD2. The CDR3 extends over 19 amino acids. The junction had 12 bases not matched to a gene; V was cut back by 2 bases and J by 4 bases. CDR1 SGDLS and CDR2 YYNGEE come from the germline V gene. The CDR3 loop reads CASSVRDTRTSGGYNEQFF. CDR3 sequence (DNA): TGTGCCAGCAGCGTCCGGGACACTAGGACTAGCGGGGGTTACAATGAGCAGTTCTTC.

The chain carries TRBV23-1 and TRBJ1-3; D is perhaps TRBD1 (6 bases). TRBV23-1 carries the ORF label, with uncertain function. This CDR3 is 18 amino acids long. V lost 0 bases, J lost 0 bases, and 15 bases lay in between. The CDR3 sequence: CASSQSTAGENSGNTIYF. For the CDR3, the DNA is TGCGCCAGCAGTCAATCAACCGCAGGGGAAAACTCTGGAAACACCATATATTTT.

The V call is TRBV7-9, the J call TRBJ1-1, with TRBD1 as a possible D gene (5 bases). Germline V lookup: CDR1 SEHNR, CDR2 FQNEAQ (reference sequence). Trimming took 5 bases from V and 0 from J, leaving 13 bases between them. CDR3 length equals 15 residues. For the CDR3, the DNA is TGTGCCAGCAGCCGGACAATAGGAATGAACACTGAAGCTTTCTTT. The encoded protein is CASSRTIGMNTEAFF.

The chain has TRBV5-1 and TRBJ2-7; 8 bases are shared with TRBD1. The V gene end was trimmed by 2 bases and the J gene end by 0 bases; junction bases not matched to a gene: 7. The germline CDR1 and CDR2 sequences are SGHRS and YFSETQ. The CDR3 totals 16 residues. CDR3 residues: CASSLLPGQASYEQYF. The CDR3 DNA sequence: TGCGCCAGCAGCTTACTACCGGGACAGGCCTCCTACGAGCAGTACTTC.

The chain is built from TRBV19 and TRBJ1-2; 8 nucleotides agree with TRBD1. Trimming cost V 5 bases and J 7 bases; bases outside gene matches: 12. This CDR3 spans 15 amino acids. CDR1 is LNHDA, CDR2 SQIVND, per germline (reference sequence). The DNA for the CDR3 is TGTGCCAGTAGTTTCGGACAGGGAGTCGGGAGTGGCTACACCTTC. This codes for CASSFGQGVGSGYTF. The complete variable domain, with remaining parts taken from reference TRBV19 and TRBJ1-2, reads DGGITQSPKYLFRKEGQNVTLSCEQNLNHDAMYWYRQDPGQGLRLIYYSQIVNDFQKGDIAEGYSVSREKKESFPLTVTSAQKNPTAFYLCASSFGQGVGSGYTFGSGTRLTVV.

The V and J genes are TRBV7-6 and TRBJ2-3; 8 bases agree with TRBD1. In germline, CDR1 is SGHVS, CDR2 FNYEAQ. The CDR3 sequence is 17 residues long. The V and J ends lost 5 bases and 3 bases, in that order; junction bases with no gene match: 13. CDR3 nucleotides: TGTGCCAGCAGCCGAAGGACAGGGAGAGTTTTTACAGATACGCAGTATTTT. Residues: CASSRRTGRVFTDTQYF.

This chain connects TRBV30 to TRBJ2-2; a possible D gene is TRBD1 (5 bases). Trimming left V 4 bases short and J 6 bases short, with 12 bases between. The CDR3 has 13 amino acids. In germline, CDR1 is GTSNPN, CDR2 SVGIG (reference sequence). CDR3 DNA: TGTGCCTGGACCCTGGACACTGCCGGGGAGCTGTTTTTT. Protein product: CAWTLDTAGELFF.

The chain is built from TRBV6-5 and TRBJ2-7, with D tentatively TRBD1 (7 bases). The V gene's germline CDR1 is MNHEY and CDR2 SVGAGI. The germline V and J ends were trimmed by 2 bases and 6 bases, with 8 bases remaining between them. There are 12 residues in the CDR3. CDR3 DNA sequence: TGTGCCAGCAGTTACCAGGGGGGCGAGCAGTACTTC. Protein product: CASSYQGGEQYF.